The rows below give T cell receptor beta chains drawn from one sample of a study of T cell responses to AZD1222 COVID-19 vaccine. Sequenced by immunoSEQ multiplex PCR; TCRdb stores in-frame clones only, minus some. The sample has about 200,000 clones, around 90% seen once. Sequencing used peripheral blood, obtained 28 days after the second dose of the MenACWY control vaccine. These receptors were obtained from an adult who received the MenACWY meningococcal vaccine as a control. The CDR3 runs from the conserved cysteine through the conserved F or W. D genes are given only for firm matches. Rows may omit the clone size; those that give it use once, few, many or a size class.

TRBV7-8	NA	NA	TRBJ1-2	CASSLVPSPMGYGYTF	TGTGCCAGCAGCTTAGTACCCTCACCAATGGGCTATGGCTACACCTTC
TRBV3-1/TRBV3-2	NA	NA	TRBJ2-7	CASSQGYRYEQYF	TGTGCCAGCAGCCAAGGCTACCGCTACGAGCAGTACTTC
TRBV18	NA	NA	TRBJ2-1	CASSPNRASSYNEQFF	TGTGCCAGCTCCCCTAACAGGGCTAGCTCCTACAATGAGCAGTTCTTC
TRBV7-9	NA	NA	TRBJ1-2	CASSSILYGYTF	TGTGCCAGCAGCTCGATCCTCTATGGCTACACCTTC
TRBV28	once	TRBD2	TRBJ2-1	CASSSPGTSGSTEQFF	TGTGCCAGCAGTTCCCCCGGGACTAGCGGGAGTACTGAGCAGTTCTTC
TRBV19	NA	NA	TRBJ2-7	CASSLTGLAYEQYF	TGTGCCAGTAGCCTTACAGGGTTGGCCTACGAGCAGTACTTC
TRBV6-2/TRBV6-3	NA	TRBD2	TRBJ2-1	CASSFHSSGRSYNEQFF	TGTGCCAGCAGTTTCCACTCTAGCGGGAGGTCCTACAATGAGCAGTTCTTC
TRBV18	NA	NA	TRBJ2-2	CASSLGGRNTGELFF	TGTGCCAGCTCACTAGGAGGGAGGAACACCGGGGAGCTGTTTTTT
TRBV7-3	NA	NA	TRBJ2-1	CASSLGTVAGGYNEQFF	TGTGCCAGCAGCTTAGGGACAGTGGCGGGAGGTTACAATGAGCAGTTCTTC
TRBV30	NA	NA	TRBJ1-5	CAWSDGLSNQPQHF	TGTGCCTGGAGTGACGGATTAAGCAATCAGCCCCAGCATTTT
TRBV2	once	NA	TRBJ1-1	CASRVGVGNTEAFF	TGTGCCAGCAGGGTCGGGGTTGGGAACACTGAAGCTTTCTTT
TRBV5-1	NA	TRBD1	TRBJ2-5	CASSFRGQYQETQYF	TGCGCCAGCAGCTTCCGGGGACAGTACCAAGAGACCCAGTACTTC
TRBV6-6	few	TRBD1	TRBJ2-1	CASSLNRDRGSGVYNEQFF	TGTGCCAGCAGTCTTAACCGGGACAGGGGGAGTGGTGTCTACAATGAGCAGTTCTTC
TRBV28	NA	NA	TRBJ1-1	CASSLGLGLNTEAFF	TGTGCCAGCAGTTTAGGTCTGGGACTGAACACTGAAGCTTTCTTT
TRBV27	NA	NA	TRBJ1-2	CATSLAGYGYTF	TGTGCCACCAGTTTGGCCGGCTATGGCTACACCTTC
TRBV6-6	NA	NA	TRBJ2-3	CASKPDDQGSDTQYF	TGTGCCAGCAAACCCGACGATCAGGGATCAGATACGCAGTATTTT
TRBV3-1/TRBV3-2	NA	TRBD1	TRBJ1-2	CASSWRGHALF	TGTGCCAGCAGCTGGAGGGGGCATGCCCTTTTC
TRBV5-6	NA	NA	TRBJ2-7	CASSSNPYGHYEQYF	TGTGCCAGCAGCTCAAATCCCTACGGCCACTACGAGCAGTACTTC
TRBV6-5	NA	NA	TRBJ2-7	CASAPNPQGGYEQYF	TGTGCCAGCGCTCCGAATCCTCAGGGGGGGTACGAGCAGTACTTC
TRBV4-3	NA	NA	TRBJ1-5	CASSQDAAQPQHF	TGCGCCAGCAGCCAAGATGCGGCTCAGCCCCAGCATTTT
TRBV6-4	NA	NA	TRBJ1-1	CASSLTENTEAFF	TGTGCCAGCAGCTTGACAGAAAACACTGAAGCTTTCTTT
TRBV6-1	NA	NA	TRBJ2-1	CASSEAYGGGTNEQFF	TGTGCCAGCAGTGAAGCGTACGGTGGAGGGACCAATGAGCAGTTCTTC
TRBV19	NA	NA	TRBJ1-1	CASSIGGAMNTEAFF	TGTGCCAGTAGTATAGGGGGGGCGATGAACACTGAAGCTTTCTTT
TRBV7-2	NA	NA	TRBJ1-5	CASSPVGGGNQPQHF	TGTGCCAGCAGCCCTGTTGGGGGTGGGAATCAGCCCCAGCATTTT
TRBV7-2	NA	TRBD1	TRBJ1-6	CASSSDRGASPLHF	TGTGCCAGCAGCTCCGACAGGGGGGCTTCACCCCTCCACTTT
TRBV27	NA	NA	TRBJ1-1	CASSSFNSEAFF	TGTGCCAGCAGTTCATTTAATAGTGAAGCTTTCTTT
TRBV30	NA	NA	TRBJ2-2	CAWNWNTGELFF	TGTGCCTGGAATTGGAACACCGGGGAGCTGTTTTTT
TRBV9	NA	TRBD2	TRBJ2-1	CASSFPLAGLPNEQFF	TGTGCCAGCAGCTTTCCACTAGCGGGGCTACCGAATGAGCAGTTCTTC